The clone carrying this TCR beta chain was seen many times. The data stem from a study of T cells in Graves' hyperthyroidism and ophthalmopathy. Amplified TCR beta CDR3 regions came from RNA transcripts. First-round RT-PCR with HTBI primers amplified the TCR CDR3 region. TCRdb re-analysed the multiplex PCR reads in MiXCR, keeping a single row per CDR3 protein. The data contain about 210,000 distinct CDR3 sequences, 15% to 20% of them singletons. Germline CDR1 reads LGHDT; CDR2 reads YNNKEL (reference sequence). V lost 2 bases and J 11 bases, leaving 12 bases between the germline ends. The CDR3 totals 12 residues.

The genes are TRBV3-1 and TRBJ1-1, with D possibly TRBD1 on 5 matching bases. Sequenced material: blood. The sequence was obtained from a man aged 50 to 60 with Graves' hyperthyroidism. DNA of the CDR3: TGTGCCAGCAGCCAACCCGGGACCTTGGCTTTCTTT. It translates to CASSQPGTLAFF.